A single sample gave rise to the 24 T cell receptor beta chains below, sequenced in a study of PD-L1 blockade in urothelial cancer. Generated by immunoSEQ multiplex PCR, the TCRdb table keeps only in-frame clones and is missing some. The sample holds 80,000 to 90,000 clones, 70% to 90% seen once. Time point indicated: pretreatment peripheral blood. Here the sequenced sample was PBMCs, taken around atezolizumab (anti-PD-L1) treatment. The receptors stem from a man aged 60 to 69 with urothelial cancer.

The CDR3 DNA reads as TGTGCCAGTTTTACAGGGTCCCGTCAGAGTGGCTACACCTTC. This translates into CASFTGSRQSGYTF. The rearrangement joins TRBV28 to TRBJ1-2, with D maybe TRBD1 (6 bases). The ends were cut back, 9 bases at V and 7 bases at J, with 21 bases in the middle. The germline V gene encodes CDR1 MDHEN and CDR2 SYDVKM. The CDR3 contains 14 residues.

This clone was seen a few times. The rearrangement uses TRBV7-3 and TRBJ2-5; 12 bases align to TRBD2. CDR1 SGHTA and CDR2 FQGTGA come from the germline V gene. V lost 10 bases and J lost 1; bases outside the gene matches: 4. The CDR3 consists of 14 residues. The CDR3: CATSLAGGQETQYF. The CDR3 DNA sequence: TGTGCCACCTCACTAGCGGGAGGCCAAGAGACCCAGTACTTC.

The V and J genes are TRBV28 and TRBJ2-7; TRBD2 matches 12 bases. Trimming at V came to 7 bases and at J to 3 bases, leaving 7 bases not matched to a gene. The CDR3 consists of 15 residues. In germline, CDR1 is MDHEN, CDR2 SYDVKM. The CDR3 protein is CASTFPTSGSYEQYF. The CDR3 bases are TGTGCCAGCACCTTCCCGACTAGCGGGAGCTACGAGCAGTACTTC.

V and J are TRBV5-3 and TRBJ2-4; D is ambiguous. TRBV5-3 is an ORF, with its function uncertain. CDR3 length: 16 amino acids. V shed 4 bases and J shed 0 bases, with 14 bases lying between them. The CDR3 DNA follows: TGTGCCAGAAGCCTCCTGGCTTGGTTAGCCAAAAACATTCAGTACTTC. Encoded protein: CARSLLAWLAKNIQYF.

This clone has a handful of counts. The V gene is TRBV4-2, the J gene TRBJ1-2; perhaps TRBD1 as D (5 bases). The CDR3 runs to 17 residues. Trimming took off 4 bases at V and 4 bases at J, with 22 bases between the two ends. Germline lookup yields CDR1 LGHNA and CDR2 YNFKEQ. The CDR3 protein is CASSPEGLTLFFYGYTF. In DNA, the CDR3 is TGTGCCAGCAGCCCCGAGGGACTCACCCTTTTTTTCTATGGCTACACCTTC.

V and J are TRBV7-9 and TRBJ1-3; D uncertain. The V and J ends lost 0 bases and 7 bases respectively, with 13 bases between them. This CDR3 has 15 amino acids. Germline loops: CDR1 SEHNR, CDR2 FQNEAQ (reference sequence). CDR3 in DNA: TGTGCCAGCAGCTTAGCGAGACCCTCCGGGAACACCATATATTTT. Its translation: CASSLARPSGNTIYF.

The chain combines TRBV18 with TRBJ2-3; 8 positions agree with TRBD1. J was trimmed by 5 bases and V by 1 base; bases with no gene match: 17. This CDR3 is 19 amino acids long. Per the germline V gene, CDR1 is KGHSH and CDR2 is LQKENI. The CDR3 nucleotides read TGTGCCAGCTCACCACGCAACCCAGGGGGCACCTCTTGGGTAGATACGCAGTATTTT. Its translation is CASSPRNPGGTSWVDTQYF.

This clone appeared a single time. This chain links TRBV25-1 with TRBJ2-7, with TRBD2 identical over 13 bases. The CDR3 contains 16 residues. The V segment lost 1 base and the J segment 5 bases; nucleotides outside the gene matches: 5. The germline gives CDR1 MGHDK, CDR2 SYGVNS. The CDR3 sequence is CASSELTSGRLNEQYF. As DNA, the CDR3 is TGTGCCAGCAGTGAATTGACTAGCGGGAGGCTCAACGAGCAGTACTTC.

The sample holds one count of this clone. The chain is built from TRBV2 and TRBJ1-1; a possible D gene is TRBD1 (6 bases). V lost 7 bases and J lost 0, with 12 bases in between. Germline V CDR1 and CDR2: SNHLY, FYNNEI. This CDR3 contains 14 residues. The CDR3 here is CASTNEGVNTEAFF. CDR3 bases: TGTGCCAGCACCAATGAGGGGGTGAACACTGAAGCTTTCTTT. Based on the CDR3 plus reference TRBV2 and TRBJ1-1, the full variable domain is EPEVTQTPSHQVTQMGQEVILRCVPISNHLYFYWYRQILGQKVEFLVSFYNNEISEKSEIFDDQFSVERPDGSNFTLKIRSTKLEDSAMYFCASTNEGVNTEAFFGQGTRLTVV.

The gene calls are TRBV14 and TRBJ2-1; 8 bases are a match to TRBD2. The germline V gene encodes CDR1 SGHDN and CDR2 FVKESK. The CDR3 loop spans 15 amino acids. V lost 0 bases and J lost 8; bases outside the gene matches: 6. As DNA, the CDR3 is TGTGCCAGCAGCCAAGAGAGGAGCGGGAGATATGAGCAGTTCTTC. This sequence encodes CASSQERSGRYEQFF.

This clone was observed a handful of times. This chain uses TRBV11-3 with TRBJ2-3; perhaps TRBD1 as D (6 bases). CDR3 size: 14 residues. In germline, CDR1 is SGHNT, CDR2 YENEEA. Between the trimmed V and J ends, which lost 4 bases and 1 base, there was a span of 9 bases. The DNA for the CDR3 is TGTGCCAGCAGCTATGAGGGGGGCACAGATACGCAGTATTTT. It yields the protein CASSYEGGTDTQYF.

CDR3 region: CASRRQALNTEAFF. For the CDR3, the DNA is TGTGCCAGCAGGCGACAGGCATTGAACACTGAAGCTTTCTTT. V is TRBV2 and J is TRBJ1-1; perhaps TRBD1 as D (6 bases). V lost 6 bases, J lost 0 bases, and 11 bases lay in between. Germline assignment: CDR1 SNHLY and CDR2 FYNNEI. This CDR3 is 14 amino acids long.

The V call is TRBV18, the J call TRBJ2-7, with 9 bases matching TRBD1. V was pared by 5 bases and J by 1 base, with 6 bases of the junction left unmatched. This CDR3 comprises 15 residues. Looked up from germline, CDR1 is KGHSH and CDR2 is LQKENI. CDR3 sequence: CASSTGTGSSYEQYF. CDR3 coding DNA: TGTGCCAGCTCAACAGGGACAGGGTCGTCCTACGAGCAGTACTTC.

The DNA of the CDR3 is TGTGCCAGTTCGCTCAGAAGACTAGCGGGAGGGCCCTCATCCTACAATGAGCAGTTCTTC. This translates into CASSLRRLAGGPSSYNEQFF. The V gene is TRBV19, the J gene TRBJ2-1; 14 nucleotides match TRBD2. Looked up from germline, CDR1 is LNHDA and CDR2 is SQIVND (reference sequence). V shed 8 bases and J 1 base; nucleotides not matched to a gene: 16. The CDR3 loop spans 20 amino acids.

This chain uses TRBV7-6 with TRBJ2-2; D gene unclear. The CDR3 totals 14 residues. Germline CDR1 SGHVS, CDR2 FNYEAQ. V lost 1 base, J lost 6 bases, and 9 bases lay in between. As DNA, the CDR3 is TGTGCCAGCAGCTTAGAATCACTCCCCGGGGAGCTGTTTTTT. As protein: CASSLESLPGELFF.

The CDR3 DNA follows: TGTGCCTGGAGTGAAGCGACCCTGGCTTTCTTT. Translating it yields CAWSEATLAFF. The V and J genes are TRBV30 and TRBJ1-1; the D is unclear. This CDR3 contains 11 residues. V lost 1 base to trimming and J lost 11 bases, with 11 bases between them. The V gene's germline CDR1 is GTSNPN and CDR2 SVGIG (reference sequence).

This chain uses TRBV18 with TRBJ2-3, with a tentative D call TRBD2 (6 bases). CDR3 length equals 14 residues. V was trimmed by 4 bases and J by 8 bases, leaving 16 bases between them. Germline assignment: CDR1 KGHSH and CDR2 LQKENI. This CDR3 reads CASSLRETTVTQYF. CDR3 coding DNA: TGTGCCAGCTCACTCCGGGAGACGACCGTTACGCAGTATTTT.

The chain combines TRBV7-6 with TRBJ2-1, with 9 bases aligning to TRBD2. The CDR3 extends over 14 amino acids. The germline CDR1 and CDR2 sequences are SGHVS and FNYEAQ. V shed 6 bases, J shed 7 bases, and the junction held 7 bases outside the gene matches. This chain's CDR3 is CASRRNSGSNEQFF. The CDR3 bases are TGTGCCAGCAGGCGCAATAGCGGGAGTAATGAGCAGTTCTTC.

This chain connects TRBV4-3 to TRBJ1-5; no definite D call. The germline V and J ends were trimmed by 0 bases and 4 bases, with 4 bases remaining between them. This CDR3 has 13 amino acids. Germline CDR1 LGHNA, CDR2 YSLEER. This chain's CDR3 is CASSQEANQPQHF. The DNA of the CDR3 is TGCGCCAGCAGCCAAGAGGCTAATCAGCCCCAGCATTTT.

V and J are TRBV9 and TRBJ1-5, with unresolved D. The CDR3 spans 15 residues. The germline V and J ends were trimmed by 1 base and 7 bases, with 15 bases remaining between them. CDR1 is SGDLS, CDR2 YYNGEE, per germline. The CDR3 loop is CASSVSAGEGQPQHF. CDR3 DNA: TGTGCCAGCAGCGTATCTGCAGGCGAAGGACAGCCCCAGCATTTT.

Here the CDR3 reads CASSGGGDSYEQYF. CDR3 DNA sequence: TGTGCCAGCAGTGGGGGAGGCGACTCCTACGAGCAGTACTTC. This chain connects TRBV2 to TRBJ2-7; D is possibly TRBD2 (6 bases). CDR3 length: 14 amino acids. The V end was cut by 4 bases, the J end by 0 bases, with 10 bases between. CDR1 and CDR2 from the germline V gene are SNHLY and FYNNEI.

The chain links TRBV5-1 to TRBJ2-7; 7 positions match TRBD1. CDR3 size: 15 residues. The J segment lost 0 bases and the V segment lost 7 bases, leaving 10 bases of the junction unmatched. Germline lookup yields CDR1 SGHRS and CDR2 YFSETQ. This chain's CDR3 is CASAPTGFPSYEQYF. The CDR3 region has the DNA TGCGCCAGCGCCCCGACAGGGTTCCCCTCCTACGAGCAGTACTTC.

The V call is TRBV29-1, the J call TRBJ1-2, with 7 nucleotides matching TRBD1. Per the germline V gene, CDR1 is SQVTM and CDR2 is ANQGSEA. The CDR3 totals 12 residues. Unmatched junction bases numbered 6, after V lost 7 bases and J lost 4 bases. CDR3 loop: CSGGTEGYGYTF. The DNA of the CDR3 is TGCAGCGGCGGGACAGAGGGCTATGGCTACACCTTC. The full variable domain, its missing parts supplied by reference TRBV29-1 and TRBJ1-2, is SAVISQKPSRDICQRGTSLTIQCQVDSQVTMMFWYRQQPGQSLTLIATANQGSEATYESGFVIDKFPISRPNLTFSTLTVSNMSPEDSSIYLCSGGTEGYGYTFGSGTRLTVV.

The CDR3 nucleotides are TGTGCCAGCAGTTACCTAGGCGGGAGGGCTGGGGGCGAGCAGTACTTC. It translates to CASSYLGGRAGGEQYF. The V gene is TRBV6-5, the J gene TRBJ2-7, with 9 bases matching TRBD2. Germline V gene data show CDR1 as MNHEY and CDR2 as SVGAGI. The CDR3 has 16 residues. The junction had 11 bases not matched to a gene; V was cut back by 2 bases and J by 6 bases.